These 29 T cell receptor beta chains were all obtained from the same sample, sequenced in a study of glioma-infiltrating T cells after dendritic cell vaccination. Time point denoted: after dendritic cell vaccination, including at tumor progression/relapse. Only in-frame clones appear in the TCRdb table, and some are missing; sequencing was by immunoSEQ multiplex PCR. Seen here are roughly 60,000 clones, 86% observed once, and the top ten hold around a tenth. The source material was blood, sampled after dendritic cell vaccination. Receptors originate from a human donor with glioblastoma.

The V gene is TRBV2, the J gene TRBJ2-2, with TRBD2 as a possible D gene (6 bases). Between the trimmed V and J ends, which lost 6 bases and 7 bases, there was a span of 12 bases. Germline-derived CDR1 and CDR2 are SNHLY and FYNNEI. There are 13 residues in the CDR3. The CDR3 nucleotides are TGTGCCAGCAGAGGAGGAGGGGTCGGGGAGCTGTTTTTT. It codes for CASRGGGVGELFF.

This chain links TRBV13 with TRBJ1-1; 8 nucleotides agree with TRBD1. The CDR3 spans 12 residues. Trimming cost V 9 bases and J 1 base; bases outside gene matches: 1. Germline V gene lookup returns CDR1 PRHDT and CDR2 FYEKMQ (reference sequence). Written as DNA, the CDR3 is TGTGCCAGTGGGACAGGGAACACTGAAGCTTTCTTT. Translation gives CASGTGNTEAFF.

The chain recombines TRBV19 with TRBJ1-2, with a weak D call TRBD1 (6 bases). V was pared by 2 bases and J by 7 bases, with 14 bases between. Germline CDR1 reads LNHDA; CDR2 reads SQIVND (reference sequence). The length of the CDR3 is 14 residues. The CDR3 nucleotides are TGTGCCAGTAGTATATTAGGGGGTGGAACTGGCTACACCTTC. It encodes CASSILGGGTGYTF. Together with reference TRBV19 and TRBJ1-2, the CDR3 gives the full variable domain: DGGITQSPKYLFRKEGQNVTLSCEQNLNHDAMYWYRQDPGQGLRLIYYSQIVNDFQKGDIAEGYSVSREKKESFPLTVTSAQKNPTAFYLCASSILGGGTGYTFGSGTRLTVV.

The V and J genes are TRBV5-4 and TRBJ2-7; 8 bases are shared with TRBD2. V lost 0 bases and J lost 0; bases outside the gene matches: 2. Germline V gene data show CDR1 as SGHNT and CDR2 as YYREEE (reference sequence). CDR3 length equals 15 residues. Here the CDR3 reads CASSLASGSSYEQYF. CDR3 bases: TGTGCCAGCAGCTTGGCGAGCGGGAGCTCCTACGAGCAGTACTTC.

J is TRBJ2-4 and V is TRBV11-2; tentatively, D is TRBD2 (6 bases). In germline, CDR1 is SGHAT, CDR2 FQNNGV. V lost 1 base, J lost 0 bases, and 7 bases lay in between. The length of the CDR3 is 15 residues. The CDR3: CASSLGGVAKNIQYF. CDR3 sequence (DNA): TGTGCCAGCAGCTTAGGGGGGGTAGCCAAAAACATTCAGTACTTC.

This clone has a handful of counts. The V call is TRBV11-2, the J call TRBJ1-4; D gene ambiguous. The length of the CDR3 is 14 residues. Trimming stripped 3 bases from V and 0 bases from J, with 5 bases between. The germline gives CDR1 SGHAT, CDR2 FQNNGV. The CDR3 bases are TGTGCCAGCAGCTTCGGGGCAACTAATGAAAAACTGTTTTTT. Amino acids: CASSFGATNEKLFF.

J is TRBJ2-2 and V is TRBV5-1, with D maybe TRBD2 (7 bases). Germline-derived CDR1 and CDR2 are SGHRS and YFSETQ. V was cut by 1 base and J by 7 bases, with 11 bases left in between. The CDR3 is made up of 14 amino acids. CDR3 region: CASSLSGGLGELFF. CDR3 bases: TGCGCCAGCAGCTTGTCGGGGGGCCTCGGGGAGCTGTTTTTT.

The chain uses TRBV29-1 and TRBJ2-7; a possible D gene is TRBD1 (6 bases). Trimming left V 4 bases short and J 2 bases short, with 6 bases between. The CDR3 is 11 amino acids. Germline V CDR1 and CDR2: SQVTM, ANQGSEA. CDR3 sequence (DNA): TGCAGCGTTGGGGACACCTACGAGCAGTACTTC. Its translation is CSVGDTYEQYF.

The chain links TRBV11-2 to TRBJ1-1; D is undetermined. The CDR3 sequence is 12 residues long. Germline assignment: CDR1 SGHAT and CDR2 FQNNGV. Between the trimmed V and J ends, which lost 0 bases and 7 bases, there was a span of 6 bases. The CDR3 coding sequence is TGTGCCAGCAGCTTAGACTGGAGTGAAGCTTTCTTT. It codes for CASSLDWSEAFF.

The chain links TRBV9 to TRBJ1-2; possible D gene TRBD1, 5 bases. The CDR3 is made up of 17 amino acids. Trimming removed 1 base from V and 4 bases from J, with 20 bases in between. Germline assignment: CDR1 SGDLS and CDR2 YYNGEE. In DNA, the CDR3 is TGTGCCAGCAGCGTACCATTTGATTGGGGCCCAAGCTATGGCTACACCTTC. It is translated as CASSVPFDWGPSYGYTF. The variable domain in full, completed from reference TRBV9 and TRBJ1-2, reads DSGVTQTPKHLITATGQRVTLRCSPRSGDLSVYWYQQSLDQGLQFLIQYYNGEERAKGNILERFSAQQFPDLHSELNLSSLELGDSALYFCASSVPFDWGPSYGYTFGSGTRLTVV.

The rearrangement uses TRBV7-2 and TRBJ2-7, with 9 bases matching TRBD1. J was trimmed by 4 bases and V by 3 bases; bases with no gene match: 16. CDR3 length: 18 amino acids. Germline CDR1 SGHTA, CDR2 FQGNSA. The CDR3 spells CASSLAGTGIKSGYEQYF. The CDR3 DNA is TGTGCCAGCAGCTTGGCCGGGACAGGGATTAAGTCCGGATACGAGCAGTACTTC.

The V call is TRBV6-1, the J call TRBJ1-5, with 7 bases that match TRBD1. The CDR3 is 15 residues long. Germline V gene lookup returns CDR1 MNHNS and CDR2 SASEGT. The V segment lost 3 bases and the J segment 0 bases; nucleotides outside the gene matches: 2. DNA of the CDR3: TGTGCCAGCAGTGATTGGGACAGTAGCAATCAGCCCCAGCATTTT. It is translated as CASSDWDSSNQPQHF.

The chain couples TRBV11-2 to TRBJ2-5; 10 bases fit TRBD1. Losses at the gene ends were 6 bases for V and 5 bases for J; bases not matched to a gene: 9. Germline V gene lookup returns CDR1 SGHAT and CDR2 FQNNGV. CDR3 length equals 15 residues. In DNA, the CDR3 is TGTGCCAGCAGAGATACCGGGACAGGGGAGGAGACCCAGTACTTC. This translates into CASRDTGTGEETQYF.

The chain has TRBV6-4 and TRBJ1-2; D uncertain. The V end was cut by 2 bases, the J end by 4 bases, with 5 bases between. The V gene's germline CDR1 is MRHNA and CDR2 SNTAGT. This CDR3 has 12 amino acids. The CDR3 sequence is CASSDGRYGYTF. CDR3 in DNA: TGTGCCAGCAGTGACGGCCGCTATGGCTACACCTTC.

This clone was recorded once. The chain joins TRBV19 to TRBJ2-5; a possible D gene is TRBD2 (5 bases). Trimming shortened V by 5 bases and J by 5 bases, and 15 bases separated the two germline ends. Germline V CDR1 and CDR2: LNHDA, SQIVND (reference sequence). The CDR3 has 14 amino acids. CDR3 DNA: TGTGCCAGTAGTCAAACTAGTGCCTTCGAGACCCAGTACTTC. Translating gives CASSQTSAFETQYF.

The chain uses TRBV2 and TRBJ1-2; 9 bases align to TRBD1. In germline, CDR1 is SNHLY, CDR2 FYNNEI. Germline trimming cut 3 bases from V and 7 bases from J; bases unmatched to any gene: 12. The CDR3 loop spans 16 amino acids. As DNA, the CDR3 is TGTGCCAGCAGTGACCAATACAGGGGGCGCCTGGCTGGCTACACCTTC. It translates to CASSDQYRGRLAGYTF.

The chain has TRBV10-3 and TRBJ2-7; 10 bases align to TRBD1. Germline V gene data show CDR1 as ENHRY and CDR2 as SYGVKD. V lost 3 bases, J lost 2 bases, and 7 bases stayed unmatched. The CDR3 covers 16 residues. CDR3 in DNA: TGTGCCATCAGTGATTTCCGGGACAGGGGCGCCTACGAGCAGTACTTC. Protein sequence: CAISDFRDRGAYEQYF.

Note on this clone: Distinct nucleotide sequences in the sample also encode this CDR3. The chain couples TRBV6-5 to TRBJ2-7; tentative D call: TRBD2 (5 bases). The CDR3 sequence is 14 residues long. Trimming pared 0 bases from V and 2 bases from J, leaving 8 bases between. Germline values: CDR1 MNHEY, CDR2 SVGAGI. The CDR3 loop reads CASSYSRDTYEQYF. CDR3 coding DNA: TGTGCCAGCAGTTACTCGAGGGATACCTACGAGCAGTACTTC.

The CDR3 nucleotides read TGTGCCAGCAGCTTTGGGGGCATGACAGATACGCAGTATTTT. As protein: CASSFGGMTDTQYF. The V gene is TRBV7-2, the J gene TRBJ2-3, with a tentative D call TRBD1 (6 bases). V lost 3 bases and J 3 bases, leaving 10 bases between the germline ends. Germline-derived CDR1 and CDR2 are SGHTA and FQGNSA. There are 14 residues in the CDR3. Based on the CDR3 plus reference TRBV7-2 and TRBJ2-3, the full variable domain is GAGVSQSPSNKVTEKGKDVELRCDPISGHTALYWYRQSLGQGLEFLIYFQGNSAPDKSGLPSDRFSAERTGGSVSTLTIQRTQQEDSAVYLCASSFGGMTDTQYFGPGTRLTVL.

This rearrangement joins TRBV27 to TRBJ2-7; possible D gene TRBD1, 6 bases. Between the trimmed V and J ends, which lost 2 bases and 2 bases, there was a span of 10 bases. CDR1 and CDR2 from the germline V gene are MNHEY and SMNVEV (reference sequence). This CDR3 contains 14 residues. DNA for the CDR3: TGTGCCAGCAGTTTAAACAGGGTCCCCTACGAGCAGTACTTC. It yields the protein CASSLNRVPYEQYF.

About this clone: The same CDR3 is also encoded by other DNA sequences in this sample. This chain connects TRBV5-1 to TRBJ1-6, with D possibly TRBD1 on 6 matching bases. This CDR3 is built from 15 residues. Germline V CDR1 and CDR2: SGHRS, YFSETQ. The germline V and J ends were trimmed by 4 bases and 13 bases, with 21 bases remaining between them. The CDR3 loop is CASSRGRGAGSPLHF. The DNA for the CDR3 is TGCGCCAGCAGCCGCGGTCGGGGGGCTGGGTCCCCCCTCCACTTT.

The chain uses TRBV19 and TRBJ1-1, with D possibly matching TRBD1 (6 bases). Trimming removed 3 bases at V and 0 bases at J, with 8 bases between. Germline V gives CDR1 LNHDA, CDR2 SQIVND (reference sequence). This CDR3 comprises 14 residues. CDR3: CASSITGMNTEAFF. The CDR3 DNA follows: TGTGCCAGTAGTATCACAGGGATGAACACTGAAGCTTTCTTT.

This clone was detected only once. The chain recombines TRBV6-1 with TRBJ2-7; maybe TRBD1 (5 bases). Trimming took 6 bases from V and 1 from J, leaving 10 bases between them. This CDR3 has 13 amino acids. CDR1 and CDR2 (germline): MNHNS, SASEGT. CDR3 coding DNA: TGTGCCAGCAGGGGGCTTAGTTCCTACGAGCAGTACTTC. Translating it yields CASRGLSSYEQYF.

The V call is TRBV7-2, the J call TRBJ1-6, with 10 bases aligning to TRBD1. The germline V gene encodes CDR1 SGHTA and CDR2 FQGNSA. The CDR3 has 14 residues. Trimming at V came to 3 bases and at J to 10 bases, leaving 3 bases not matched to a gene. This CDR3 reads CASSFGQGGSPLHF. CDR3 nucleotide sequence: TGTGCCAGCAGCTTCGGACAGGGGGGCTCACCCCTCCACTTT.

This rearrangement joins TRBV30 to TRBJ1-2; 8 positions agree with TRBD1. The CDR3 consists of 15 residues. The trim removed 3 bases at V and 3 bases at J, leaving 9 bases unmatched. Germline V gene lookup returns CDR1 GTSNPN and CDR2 SVGIG (reference sequence). CDR3 sequence reads: CAWRTDRVGDYGYTF. In nucleotides, the CDR3 is TGTGCCTGGAGGACGGACAGGGTAGGGGACTATGGCTACACCTTC.

The DNA for the CDR3 is TGTGCCAGCAGCCCGCGTCCGGGACAGGATTACGAGCAGTACTTC. This codes for CASSPRPGQDYEQYF. V is TRBV11-3 and J is TRBJ2-7, with 8 bases that match TRBD1. The V gene end was trimmed by 5 bases and the J gene end by 4 bases; junction bases not matched to a gene: 10. CDR3 size: 15 residues. Germline V lookup: CDR1 SGHNT, CDR2 YENEEA.

This clone was counted a single time. J is TRBJ2-2 and V is TRBV6-5; the match to TRBD1 covers 9 bases. The CDR3 is 14 residues long. V shed 7 bases, J shed 8 bases, and the junction held 8 bases outside the gene matches. In germline, CDR1 is MNHEY, CDR2 SVGAGI. The CDR3 protein is CASTGTGFAGELFF. CDR3 nucleotide sequence: TGTGCCAGCACCGGGACAGGGTTTGCGGGGGAGCTGTTTTTT.

This clone was detected only once. The rearrangement links TRBV10-2 to TRBJ1-1; D unclear. Germline V gives CDR1 WSHSY, CDR2 SAAADI. The CDR3 runs 12 residues. With 0 bases removed from V and 8 bases from J, the gap between germline ends came to 7 bases. The CDR3 DNA sequence: TGCGCCAGCAGTGAGTCGGCGGGGGAAGCTTTCTTT. It encodes CASSESAGEAFF.

This rearrangement joins TRBV19 to TRBJ2-3; 10 bases map to TRBD2. CDR1 and CDR2 (germline): LNHDA, SQIVND (reference sequence). The trim removed 6 bases at V and 4 bases at J, leaving 4 bases unmatched. The CDR3 extends over 14 amino acids. The CDR3 DNA follows: TGTGCCAGTAGACGGACTAGCGGTTCAGATACGCAGTATTTT. It encodes CASRRTSGSDTQYF. Full variable domain (outside the CDR3, taken from reference TRBV19 and TRBJ2-3): DGGITQSPKYLFRKEGQNVTLSCEQNLNHDAMYWYRQDPGQGLRLIYYSQIVNDFQKGDIAEGYSVSREKKESFPLTVTSAQKNPTAFYLCASRRTSGSDTQYFGPGTRLTVL.